These 20 T cell receptor beta chains were sequenced from one sample in a study of T-cell reconstitution after alpha-beta-depleted transplantation in children. Preparation of the TCRbeta library involved a method that used unique molecular identifiers. TCRdb re-derived calls from the PCR reads in MiXCR, one entry per CDR3 protein. The sample contains about 500,000 distinct CDR3 sequences, approximately 29% of which appear only once. The sample was PBMCs from the stem cell graft donor, taken from the stem cell graft. The receptors come from a human donor who donated a stem cell graft to a child with aplastic anemia.

The V and J genes are TRBV6-1 and TRBJ2-3; 8 bases are a match to TRBD1. The V gene end was trimmed by 5 bases and the J gene end by 5 bases; junction bases not matched to a gene: 9. Germline V CDR1 and CDR2: MNHNS, SASEGT. This CDR3 comprises 15 residues. CDR3 region: CASSPLLTGGDTQYF. DNA of the CDR3: TGTGCCAGCAGTCCTCTTCTTACAGGGGGAGATACGCAGTATTTT.

Only a few counts were recorded for this clonotype. This chain connects TRBV11-2 to TRBJ2-3; 11 bases are a match to TRBD1. The CDR3 is 18 residues long. In germline, CDR1 is SGHAT, CDR2 FQNNGV. V shed 4 bases, J shed 5 bases, and the junction held 14 bases outside the gene matches. CDR3 DNA: TGTGCCAGCAGCTCAAACGCCGGGACAGGGGGTCGGTTAGATACGCAGTATTTT. Amino acid sequence: CASSSNAGTGGRLDTQYF.

The V and J genes are TRBV7-9 and TRBJ2-5; D might be TRBD1 (5 bases). The CDR3 contains 15 residues. V lost 5 bases and J lost 9, with 22 bases in between. Germline V gene sequence: CDR1 SEHNR, CDR2 FQNEAQ (reference sequence). The CDR3 reads CASSPPGSLSGSQYF. In DNA form, the CDR3 reads TGTGCCAGCAGCCCACCGGGCAGCTTGTCAGGGTCCCAGTACTTC.

The rearrangement joins TRBV29-1 to TRBJ2-1, with TRBD2 identical over 8 bases. In germline, CDR1 is SQVTM, CDR2 ANQGSEA. The trim removed 3 bases at V and 3 bases at J, leaving 4 bases unmatched. This CDR3 comprises 14 residues. In nucleotides, the CDR3 is TGCAGCGTTGATGTCCGGGGGGGCTACAATGAGCAGTTCTTC. Translating gives CSVDVRGGYNEQFF.

A few counts support this clonotype. The J gene is TRBJ1-6, the V gene TRBV6-5; D gene uncertain. V lost 4 bases, J lost 14 bases, and 15 bases lay in between. CDR1 and CDR2 from the germline V gene are MNHEY and SVGAGI. There are 13 residues in the CDR3. The CDR3 protein is CASSLLDGQALHF. The CDR3 DNA reads as TGTGCCAGCAGTTTGCTCGACGGTCAAGCCCTCCACTTT.

J is TRBJ2-3 and V is TRBV6-5, with 9 nucleotides matching TRBD2. Germline assignment: CDR1 MNHEY and CDR2 SVGAGI. The CDR3 length is 16 residues. V lost 0 bases to trimming and J lost 6 bases; unmatched junction nucleotides: 7. The CDR3 region is CASSYSRLAGPDTQYF. DNA for the CDR3: TGTGCCAGCAGTTACTCGAGGCTAGCGGGACCGGATACGCAGTATTTT.

This chain links TRBV28 with TRBJ2-4; D remains unclear. Germline V gene sequence: CDR1 MDHEN, CDR2 SYDVKM. V was clipped by 3 bases and J by 0 bases, with 9 bases between them. This CDR3 spans 15 amino acids. The chain's CDR3 is CASSFGLLAKNIQYF. CDR3 coding DNA: TGTGCCAGCAGTTTTGGTCTTCTAGCCAAAAACATTCAGTACTTC. The whole variable domain, remainder taken from reference TRBV28 and TRBJ2-4, is DVKVTQSSRYLVKRTGEKVFLECVQDMDHENMFWYRQDPGLGLRLIYFSYDVKMKEKGDIPEGYSVSREKKERFSLILESASTNQTSMYLCASSFGLLAKNIQYFGAGTRLSVL.

This clonotype has at least ten counts. The J gene is TRBJ1-1, the V gene TRBV7-2, with 7 bases matching TRBD1. CDR1 is SGHTA, CDR2 FQGNSA, per germline. This CDR3 spans 14 amino acids. The ends lost 4 bases at V and 3 bases at J; junction bases unmatched: 5. CDR3 sequence: CASSSPGGYTEAFF. CDR3 DNA: TGTGCCAGCAGCTCACCAGGGGGATACACTGAAGCTTTCTTT.

This clonotype was counted a few times. This chain uses TRBV7-2 with TRBJ2-2; maybe TRBD1 (6 bases). CDR1 is SGHTA, CDR2 FQGNSA, per germline. This CDR3 has 15 amino acids. V was pared by 3 bases and J by 4 bases, with 12 bases between. As DNA, the CDR3 is TGTGCCAGCAGCTTTACAGGGAGCAGCACCGGGGAGCTGTTTTTT. Its protein product is CASSFTGSSTGELFF.

This clonotype was detected a few times. This rearrangement joins TRBV13 to TRBJ2-7; 13 positions agree with TRBD2. V lost 4 bases to trimming and J lost 3 bases; unmatched junction nucleotides: 3. Looked up from germline, CDR1 is PRHDT and CDR2 is FYEKMQ (reference sequence). The CDR3 contains 15 residues. This CDR3 is CASSSWTSGSYEQYF. CDR3 DNA sequence: TGTGCCAGCAGCTCCTGGACTAGCGGGAGCTACGAGCAGTACTTC.

The chain joins TRBV20-1 to TRBJ2-4; no firm D call. This CDR3 is built from 15 residues. The ends were cut back, 0 bases at V and 0 bases at J, with 9 bases in the middle. The germline CDR1 and CDR2 sequences are DFQATT and SNEGSKA (reference sequence). CDR3 loop: CSARDDILAKNIQYF. Here the CDR3 DNA reads TGCAGTGCTAGAGATGACATCCTAGCCAAAAACATTCAGTACTTC.

The rearrangement links TRBV14 to TRBJ2-3, with TRBD2 matching over 8 bases. The germline CDR1 and CDR2 sequences are SGHDN and FVKESK. The CDR3 has 16 residues. V lost 0 bases and J lost 4; bases outside the gene matches: 6. CDR3 loop: CASSQEERETPDTQYF. CDR3 nucleotide sequence: TGTGCCAGCAGCCAAGAAGAGCGGGAGACCCCAGATACGCAGTATTTT.

This clonotype has a handful of counts. This chain joins TRBV6-2 or TRBV6-3 and TRBJ2-2; D unclear. Germline loops: CDR1 MNHEY, CDR2 SVGEGT. Trimming pared 7 bases from V and 0 bases from J, leaving 6 bases between. CDR3 length: 13 residues. The CDR3: CASTLANTGELFF. As DNA, the CDR3 is TGTGCCAGCACTTTAGCGAACACCGGGGAGCTGTTTTTT.

This clonotype was observed a few times. The rearrangement uses TRBV5-6 and TRBJ2-7; D remains ambiguous. This CDR3 is 15 amino acids long. Germline V gene lookup returns CDR1 SGHDT and CDR2 YYEEEE. V was shortened by 1 base and J by 2 bases, with 13 bases between the two germline ends. The CDR3 region is CASSLIFSSTYEQYF. The CDR3 coding sequence is TGTGCCAGCAGCTTGATTTTCAGTTCTACCTACGAGCAGTACTTC.

The rearrangement joins TRBV5-1 to TRBJ2-2; D unclear. The CDR3 is made up of 15 amino acids. Germline CDR1 is SGHRS and CDR2 is YFSETQ. V was trimmed by 1 base and J by 2 bases, leaving 9 bases between them. CDR3 sequence: CASSLYQDNTGELFF. For the CDR3, the DNA is TGCGCCAGCAGCTTGTATCAGGATAACACCGGGGAGCTGTTTTTT.

The rearrangement uses TRBV29-1 and TRBJ2-1; D is unresolved. Germline values: CDR1 SQVTM, CDR2 ANQGSEA. CDR3 length: 14 amino acids. The V end was cut by 1 base, the J end by 1 base, with 8 bases between. The CDR3 spells CSVEGHRSYNEQFF. CDR3 nucleotides: TGCAGCGTTGAAGGGCATCGGTCCTACAATGAGCAGTTCTTC.

This clonotype has only a few counts. The rearrangement uses TRBV6-5 and TRBJ1-5; D remains ambiguous. This CDR3 contains 15 residues. The V gene lost 7 bases and the J gene lost 2 bases, with 15 bases spanning the gap. Germline V gene sequence: CDR1 MNHEY, CDR2 SVGAGI. CDR3 residues: CASTLSTSGNQPQHF. The DNA of the CDR3 is TGTGCCAGCACCTTATCGACAAGCGGCAATCAGCCCCAGCATTTT.

The chain has TRBV7-2 and TRBJ1-2; 7 bases fit TRBD1. The germline V gene has CDR1 SGHTA and CDR2 FQGNSA. The V and J ends lost 1 base and 8 bases, in that order; junction bases with no gene match: 4. The CDR3 extends over 13 amino acids. CDR3 coding DNA: TGTGCCAGCAGCTTAGTCAGGGGGTCGGGCTACACCTTC. It specifies CASSLVRGSGYTF.

The chain employs TRBV20-1 and TRBJ1-5; tentative D call: TRBD1 (5 bases). Trimming pared 0 bases from V and 4 bases from J, leaving 16 bases between. Germline V gene lookup returns CDR1 DFQATT and CDR2 SNEGSKA (reference sequence). The CDR3 spans 16 residues. CDR3: CSARDYKGSGNQPQHF. CDR3 coding DNA: TGCAGTGCTAGAGATTATAAAGGTTCAGGGAATCAGCCCCAGCATTTT.

This clonotype was seen only a few times. The chain combines TRBV12-3 or TRBV12-4 with TRBJ1-2; 9 bases map to TRBD1. J gave up 9 bases and V 4 bases, and 12 bases lay outside the gene matches. This CDR3 is built from 15 residues. This chain's CDR3 is CASSSSSRDRDRYTF. CDR3 sequence (DNA): TGTGCCAGCAGTTCCTCGTCCCGGGACAGGGATCGCTACACCTTC.